The 16 T cell receptor beta chains below come from one sample, sequenced in a study of cytotoxic CD8 clonotypes in ibrutinib-treated CLL. TCRdb keeps only in-frame clones here, not all; method: immunoSEQ multiplex PCR. The sample records 130,000 or so clones, 70% to 80% being singletons. The sequenced sample was PBMCs, obtained after 12 months of ibrutinib treatment. Source of these receptors: a human donor with chronic lymphocytic leukemia.

The chain uses TRBV18 and TRBJ1-1, with D possibly TRBD1 on 5 matching bases. CDR1 KGHSH and CDR2 LQKENI come from the germline V gene. The CDR3 is 13 residues long. V lost 3 bases and J 2 bases, leaving 7 bases between the germline ends. CDR3 loop: CASSPTVNTEAFF. The DNA of the CDR3 is TGTGCCAGCTCACCGACAGTAAACACTGAAGCTTTCTTT.

V is TRBV7-7 and J is TRBJ2-4; TRBD1 matches at 8 bases. Germline V CDR1 and CDR2: SSHAT, FNYEAQ (reference sequence). V dropped 5 bases and J dropped 9; count of bases not matched to a gene: 6. CDR3 length equals 13 residues. CDR3 nucleotides: TGTGCCAGCAGCCTTGACAGGGGTGGCATTCAGTACTTC. It yields the protein CASSLDRGGIQYF.

This rearrangement joins TRBV7-2 to TRBJ2-3; D perhaps matches TRBD2 (6 bases). The germline V and J ends were trimmed by 8 bases and 6 bases, with 12 bases remaining between them. In germline, CDR1 is SGHTA, CDR2 FQGNSA. CDR3 size: 12 residues. The CDR3 loop is CASRRGADTQYF. The CDR3 region has the DNA TGTGCCAGCCGACGCGGGGCCGATACGCAGTATTTT.

This chain uses TRBV5-6 with TRBJ1-5; 8 bases are a match to TRBD1. The CDR3 is made up of 16 amino acids. The germline CDR1 and CDR2 sequences are SGHDT and YYEEEE. The junction had 10 bases not matched to a gene; V was cut back by 4 bases and J by 4 bases. The CDR3 nucleotides read TGTGCCAGCAGCCGGGGGCCACAGGGGGAAAATCAGCCCCAGCATTTT. This gives the protein CASSRGPQGENQPQHF.

This clone has just one count. The V gene is TRBV7-8, the J gene TRBJ2-1, with TRBD2 identical over 14 bases. Germline V gene sequence: CDR1 SGHVS, CDR2 FQNEAQ. The CDR3 runs to 19 residues. The V and J ends lost 2 bases and 0 bases, in that order; junction bases with no gene match: 6. For the CDR3, the DNA is TGTGCCAGCAGCTTATGGGGACTAGCGGGAGTAAACTCCTACAATGAGCAGTTCTTC. This translates into CASSLWGLAGVNSYNEQFF.

The genes are TRBV19 and TRBJ1-5, with 9 bases aligning to TRBD1. Germline-derived CDR1 and CDR2 are LNHDA and SQIVND (reference sequence). This CDR3 is 15 amino acids long. V was clipped by 4 bases and J by 7 bases; unmatched bases: 8. DNA for the CDR3: TGTGCCAGTAGTAAATCCCGACAGGGGGACCAGCCCCAGCATTTT. Protein product: CASSKSRQGDQPQHF.

This chain uses TRBV29-1 with TRBJ2-3; 7 bases fit TRBD1. Germline CDR1 and CDR2: SQVTM and ANQGSEA. This CDR3 spans 16 amino acids. J gave up 0 bases and V 4 bases, and 10 bases lay outside the gene matches. In DNA form, the CDR3 reads TGCAGCGTTGCCTGGACAGGAAGTTATAGCACAGATACGCAGTATTTT. Amino acids: CSVAWTGSYSTDTQYF.

The chain employs TRBV5-1 and TRBJ2-5; perhaps TRBD1 as D (6 bases). V was trimmed by 3 bases and J by 8 bases, leaving 17 bases between them. CDR3 length equals 14 residues. Germline V gives CDR1 SGHRS, CDR2 YFSETQ. The CDR3, as DNA: TGCGCCAGCAGCTCGCTTCCGGGACACAATACCCAGTACTTC. Translated: CASSSLPGHNTQYF.

The genes are TRBV5-1 and TRBJ2-5; 7 bases map to TRBD1. Germline CDR1 SGHRS, CDR2 YFSETQ. With 1 base clipped from V and 4 bases from J, the junction kept 10 bases outside the gene matches. The CDR3 is made up of 16 amino acids. The CDR3 is CASSLNPGGGRETQYF. CDR3 in DNA: TGCGCCAGCAGCTTGAATCCAGGGGGTGGCCGAGAGACCCAGTACTTC.

The chain recombines TRBV11-3 with TRBJ2-1; weak D call: TRBD1 (5 bases). CDR3 length: 14 amino acids. V dropped 2 bases and J dropped 5 bases, with 10 bases sitting between them. From germline, CDR1 is SGHNT and CDR2 YENEEA. The CDR3 spells CASSLRGPHNEQFF. The CDR3 DNA reads TGTGCCAGCAGCTTAAGGGGTCCCCACAATGAGCAGTTCTTC. The full variable domain, its missing parts supplied by reference TRBV11-3 and TRBJ2-1, is EAGVVQSPRYKIIEKKQPVAFWCNPISGHNTLYWYLQNLGQGPELLIRYENEEAVDDSQLPKDRFSAERLKGVDSTLKIQPAELGDSAVYLCASSLRGPHNEQFFGPGTRLTVL.

V gene TRBV15 combines with J gene TRBJ2-7, with 7 bases lining up with TRBD1. The CDR3 is 15 residues long. The junction had 7 bases not matched to a gene; V was cut back by 5 bases and J by 0 bases. CDR1 and CDR2 (germline): LNHNV, YYDKDF (reference sequence). CDR3 amino acids: CATSYRTGYSYEQYF. The CDR3, as DNA: TGTGCCACCAGCTACAGGACAGGCTACTCCTACGAGCAGTACTTC. Full variable domain (outside the CDR3, taken from reference TRBV15 and TRBJ2-7): DAMVIQNPRYQVTQFGKPVTLSCSQTLNHNVMYWYQQKSSQAPKLLFHYYDKDFNNEADTPDNFQSRRPNTSFCFLDIRSPGLGDTAMYLCATSYRTGYSYEQYFGPGTRLTVT.

This chain connects TRBV6-5 to TRBJ1-2; D gene uncertain. This CDR3 region has 15 residues. Germline-derived CDR1 and CDR2 are MNHEY and SVGAGI. The germline V and J ends were trimmed by 2 bases and 0 bases, with 10 bases remaining between them. This CDR3 is CASSYGQLANYGYTF. As DNA, the CDR3 is TGTGCCAGCAGTTACGGCCAGTTAGCTAACTATGGCTACACCTTC.

This chain connects TRBV2 to TRBJ2-1, with TRBD2 matching over 8 bases. Germline V CDR1 and CDR2: SNHLY, FYNNEI. V lost 7 bases and J lost 7; bases outside the gene matches: 15. The length of the CDR3 is 16 residues. CDR3 nucleotide sequence: TGTGCCAGCAAGGAGAGCGGGAGACTTTTCGGTAATGAGCAGTTCTTC. Translating gives CASKESGRLFGNEQFF.

The V gene is TRBV6-1, the J gene TRBJ2-7; D is unresolved. The germline CDR1 and CDR2 sequences are MNHNS and SASEGT. V was shortened by 1 base and J by 0 bases, with 7 bases between the two germline ends. This CDR3 region has 14 residues. The CDR3 reads CASSEVGYSYEQYF. The CDR3 bases are TGTGCCAGCAGTGAAGTAGGGTACTCCTACGAGCAGTACTTC.

The V gene is TRBV13, the J gene TRBJ2-3; D gene ambiguous. The CDR3 is made up of 14 amino acids. V lost 5 bases and J 7 bases, leaving 16 bases between the germline ends. The germline V gene has CDR1 PRHDT and CDR2 FYEKMQ (reference sequence). CDR3 residues: CASSRNQLANTQYF. The CDR3 region has the DNA TGTGCCAGCAGCCGTAACCAGCTGGCAAATACGCAGTATTTT.

A few counts support this clone. CDR3 amino acids: CASHRDRPETQYF. In nucleotides, the CDR3 is TGTGCCAGCCACCGGGACAGACCAGAGACCCAGTACTTC. This rearrangement joins TRBV18 to TRBJ2-5; 7 bases align to TRBD1. CDR1 and CDR2 (germline): KGHSH, LQKENI. After removal of 8 bases from V and 4 bases from J, the junction contained 7 bases not matched to a gene. The CDR3 is 13 amino acids.